These 22 T cell receptor beta chains share one sample of origin, sequenced in a study of neurological immune-mediated disorders. Each CDR3 protein gets one entry after TCRdb re-called the 5' RACE reads with MiXCR. The sample has 25,000 to 40,000 distinct CDR3 sequences; around 1.5% are singletons. The sequenced sample was PBMCs. The receptors here all came from a woman aged 30 to 39 with multiple sclerosis.

This clonotype was counted ten times or more. The V call is TRBV12-3 or TRBV12-4, the J call TRBJ2-7; 7 bases map to TRBD2. V trimming: 2 bases; J trimming: 6 bases; junction bases outside the gene matches: 4. The CDR3 runs to 13 residues. CDR3 DNA: TGTGCCAGCAGTTTAAAGGGGAGGGGCGAGCAGTACTTC. As protein: CASSLKGRGEQYF.

This clonotype was detected many times. The chain couples TRBV18 to TRBJ2-3, with D possibly matching TRBD1 (6 bases). The germline V gene encodes CDR1 KGHSH and CDR2 LQKENI. The V end was cut by 4 bases, the J end by 0 bases, with 14 bases between. The CDR3 extends over 16 amino acids. The CDR3 bases are TGTGCCAGCTCACTATCTACAGGGTCTAGCACAGATACGCAGTATTTT. It translates to CASSLSTGSSTDTQYF.

This clonotype was recorded many times. The chain couples TRBV2 to TRBJ1-1; D call uncertain. This CDR3 has 15 residues. V lost 3 bases, J lost 0 bases, and 11 bases lay in between. Per the germline V gene, CDR1 is SNHLY and CDR2 is FYNNEI. CDR3 sequence: CASSDSRTVNTEAFF. The CDR3 nucleotides are TGTGCCAGCAGTGACTCCAGGACGGTGAACACTGAAGCTTTCTTT.

This clonotype was detected only a few times. The chain combines TRBV7-6 with TRBJ2-2; D not resolved. This CDR3 spans 14 amino acids. Germline CDR1 SGHVS, CDR2 FNYEAQ. Deletions cut 0 bases from V and 6 bases from J, with 8 bases between. CDR3 bases: TGTGCCAGCAGCTTAGCACAGTTGCCCGGGGAGCTGTTTTTT. This translates into CASSLAQLPGELFF.

This clonotype was found many times. This chain connects TRBV3-1 to TRBJ2-1; TRBD1 agrees at 11 bases. The CDR3 totals 17 residues. V shed 1 base and J 7 bases; nucleotides not matched to a gene: 9. The germline V gene encodes CDR1 LGHDT and CDR2 YNNKEL (reference sequence). The CDR3 DNA follows: TGTGCCAGCAGCCAAGGCCCCGGACAGGGGGCCGCAAATGAGCAGTTCTTC. Its translation is CASSQGPGQGAANEQFF.

At least ten counts were recorded for this clonotype. The rearrangement links TRBV20-1 to TRBJ2-7, with TRBD1 as a possible D gene (5 bases). Trimming stripped 6 bases from V and 1 base from J, with 16 bases between. Germline V gene data show CDR1 as DFQATT and CDR2 as SNEGSKA (reference sequence). CDR3 size: 14 residues. For the CDR3, the DNA is TGCAGTGCCTCCAGGGTAGGGTGGTCCTACGAGCAGTACTTC. Translated: CSASRVGWSYEQYF.

This clonotype has at least ten counts. This chain uses TRBV29-1 with TRBJ2-1; D remains ambiguous. Germline loops: CDR1 SQVTM, CDR2 ANQGSEA. V was trimmed by 4 bases and J by 10 bases, leaving 8 bases between them. The CDR3 loop spans 10 amino acids. The CDR3, as DNA: TGCAGCGTTGCTGATCACGAGCAGTTCTTC. It translates to CSVADHEQFF.

This clonotype was counted ten times or more. The chain recombines TRBV5-1 with TRBJ1-1; the match to TRBD1 covers 7 bases. Germline CDR1 SGHRS, CDR2 YFSETQ. This CDR3 comprises 15 residues. The V and J ends lost 4 bases and 4 bases, in that order; junction bases with no gene match: 10. The CDR3 DNA follows: TGCGCCAGCAGCCTGGACAGGCCCCGGGGCACTGAAGCTTTCTTT. It is translated as CASSLDRPRGTEAFF.

There are many counts of this clonotype. The chain has TRBV6-6 and TRBJ1-1; maybe TRBD1 (5 bases). This CDR3 comprises 11 residues. V lost 11 bases to trimming and J lost 5 bases, with 12 bases between them. In germline, CDR1 is MNHNY, CDR2 SVGAGI (reference sequence). The CDR3, as DNA: TGTGCCTCCCGGGGCGGGACTGAAGCTTTCTTT. This sequence encodes CASRGGTEAFF.

This clonotype was seen repeatedly, ten times or more. The gene calls are TRBV14 and TRBJ1-6, with TRBD1 matching 7 bases. Germline V gene sequence: CDR1 SGHDN, CDR2 FVKESK. The CDR3 runs 16 residues. The V segment lost 3 bases and the J segment 1 base; nucleotides outside the gene matches: 3. In nucleotides, the CDR3 is TGTGCCAGCAGCCATCAGGGGGGGTCCTATAATTCACCCCTCCACTTT. This codes for CASSHQGGSYNSPLHF.

This clonotype was found a few times. The rearrangement uses TRBV7-9 and TRBJ2-3; possibly TRBD2 for D (7 bases). V shed 1 base and J shed 5 bases, with 13 bases lying between them. Germline V lookup: CDR1 SEHNR, CDR2 FQNEAQ (reference sequence). The CDR3 contains 15 residues. CDR3 coding DNA: TGTGCCAGCAGCTTAGGCGGGGGCGTTGAAGATACGCAGTATTTT. Protein sequence: CASSLGGGVEDTQYF. Complete variable domain (other parts from reference TRBV7-9 and TRBJ2-3): DTGVSQNPRHKITKRGQNVTFRCDPISEHNRLYWYRQTLGQGPEFLTYFQNEAQLEKSRLLSDRFSAERPKGSFSTLEIQRTEQGDSAMYLCASSLGGGVEDTQYFGPGTRLTVL.

In this sample, this clonotype turned up many times. J is TRBJ1-1 and V is TRBV9; 8 nucleotides match TRBD1. There are 14 residues in the CDR3. Germline CDR1 reads SGDLS; CDR2 reads YYNGEE. The J segment lost 5 bases and the V segment lost 1 base, leaving 4 bases of the junction unmatched. The CDR3 sequence is CASSVQGAGTEAFF. The CDR3 bases are TGTGCCAGCAGCGTACAGGGGGCCGGGACTGAAGCTTTCTTT. Filled out from reference TRBV9 and TRBJ1-1, the complete variable domain reads DSGVTQTPKHLITATGQRVTLRCSPRSGDLSVYWYQQSLDQGLQFLIQYYNGEERAKGNILERFSAQQFPDLHSELNLSSLELGDSALYFCASSVQGAGTEAFFGQGTRLTVV.

There are many counts of this clonotype. The J gene is TRBJ1-2, the V gene TRBV2; D uncertain. Trimming took off 10 bases at V and 7 bases at J, with 4 bases between the two ends. The CDR3 totals 8 residues. The germline V gene encodes CDR1 SNHLY and CDR2 FYNNEI. CDR3 nucleotides: TGTGCCACCCGTGGCTACACCTTC. It translates to CATRGYTF.

This clonotype was observed many times. A read error may account for a junction end that differs from germline. This sequence joins TRBV20-1 and TRBJ1-3, with D maybe TRBD1 (5 bases). Germline CDR1 is DFQATT and CDR2 is SNEGSKA (reference sequence). The CDR3 has 13 residues. The CDR3, as DNA: TGCAGTGCTGGGGGGGTGGCCGGAAACAACATATATTTT. It codes for CSAGGVAGNNIYF.

This clonotype has a count of ten or more. The V and J genes are TRBV9 and TRBJ1-6, with 8 bases that match TRBD1. Trimming took 3 bases from V and 11 from J; bases not matched to a gene: 4. CDR1 is SGDLS, CDR2 YYNGEE, per germline. The CDR3 totals 13 residues. DNA for the CDR3: TGTGCCAGCAGCGGGACAGGGAAGCCACCCCTCCACTTT. This codes for CASSGTGKPPLHF.

This clonotype was picked up many times. The missing conserved phenylalanine or tryptophan at the end of this CDR3 makes a read error likely. CDR3 residues: CSVDRGSVYNEQFC. Written as DNA, the CDR3 is TGCAGCGTTGACCGGGGGTCGGTATACAATGAGCAGTTCTGC. The rearrangement uses TRBV29-1 and TRBJ2-1, with D possibly being TRBD2 (6 bases). Germline-derived CDR1 and CDR2 are SQVTM and ANQGSEA. The CDR3 extends over 14 amino acids. Trimming removed 3 bases from V and 4 bases from J, with 13 bases in between.

This clonotype has a count of ten or more. The chain combines TRBV2 with TRBJ2-6; no clear D gene. V was pared by 6 bases and J by 3 bases, with 6 bases between. CDR1 is SNHLY and CDR2 is FYNNEI in the germline V gene. CDR3 length equals 13 residues. The CDR3 protein is CASSPYGANVLTF. For the CDR3, the DNA is TGTGCCAGCAGCCCATATGGGGCCAACGTCCTGACTTTC.

The sample holds many counts of this clonotype. V usage is TRBV7-8 and J usage is TRBJ2-7; D not certain. CDR3 length equals 15 residues. Germline V gene data show CDR1 as SGHVS and CDR2 as FQNEAQ. The V end was cut by 6 bases, the J end by 3 bases, with 18 bases between. CDR3 sequence (DNA): TGTGCCAGCAGGTCAATGGGTGGATCCCGCTACGAGCAGTACTTC. Its protein is CASRSMGGSRYEQYF. Filled out from reference TRBV7-8 and TRBJ2-7, the complete variable domain reads GAGVSQSPRYKVAKRGQDVALRCDPISGHVSLFWYQQALGQGPEFLTYFQNEAQLDKSGLPSDRFFAERPEGSVSTLKIQRTQQEDSAVYLCASRSMGGSRYEQYFGPGTRLTVT.

This clonotype was picked up many times. The chain uses TRBV6-5 and TRBJ1-2, with TRBD1 matching 9 bases. Trimming took 6 bases from V and 8 from J; bases not matched to a gene: 4. CDR1 and CDR2 (germline): MNHEY, SVGAGI. CDR3 size: 12 residues. The CDR3 nucleotides read TGTGCCAGCAGGCCGACAGGGGGAGGCTACACCTTC. Protein product: CASRPTGGGYTF.

This clonotype was observed many times. The J gene is TRBJ2-7, the V gene TRBV6-5; D uncertain. Germline CDR1 is MNHEY and CDR2 is SVGAGI. Trimming took 6 bases from V and 4 from J, leaving 7 bases between them. The CDR3 length is 11 residues. CDR3 sequence: CASSRNYEQYF. CDR3 nucleotide sequence: TGTGCCAGCAGCCGAAATTACGAGCAGTACTTC.

This clonotype has at least ten counts. The rearrangement links TRBV12-3 or TRBV12-4 to TRBJ2-7; 7 bases fit TRBD1. The CDR3 consists of 15 residues. The V segment lost 3 bases and the J segment 2 bases; nucleotides outside the gene matches: 7. The CDR3: CASSFTKGAAYEQYF. The DNA for the CDR3 is TGTGCCAGCAGTTTTACGAAGGGGGCGGCCTACGAGCAGTACTTC.

This clonotype was seen only a few times. The chain is built from TRBV28 and TRBJ2-7, with TRBD1 as a possible D gene (5 bases). CDR3 length: 13 amino acids. Deletions cut 1 base from V and 7 bases from J, with 11 bases between. In germline, CDR1 is MDHEN, CDR2 SYDVKM. CDR3 in amino acids: CASSLSQGWEQYF. CDR3 DNA sequence: TGTGCCAGCAGTTTATCCCAGGGTTGGGAGCAGTACTTC.